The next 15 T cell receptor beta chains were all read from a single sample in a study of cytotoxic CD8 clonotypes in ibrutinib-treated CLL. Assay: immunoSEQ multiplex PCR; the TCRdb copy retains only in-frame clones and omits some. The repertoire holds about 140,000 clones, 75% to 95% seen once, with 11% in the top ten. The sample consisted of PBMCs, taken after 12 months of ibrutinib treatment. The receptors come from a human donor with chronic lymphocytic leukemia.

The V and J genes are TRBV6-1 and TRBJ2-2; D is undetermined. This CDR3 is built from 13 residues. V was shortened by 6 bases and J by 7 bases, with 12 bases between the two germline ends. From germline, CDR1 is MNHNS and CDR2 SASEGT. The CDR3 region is CASRLAGNGELFF. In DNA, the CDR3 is TGTGCCAGCAGATTGGCCGGCAACGGGGAGCTGTTTTTT.

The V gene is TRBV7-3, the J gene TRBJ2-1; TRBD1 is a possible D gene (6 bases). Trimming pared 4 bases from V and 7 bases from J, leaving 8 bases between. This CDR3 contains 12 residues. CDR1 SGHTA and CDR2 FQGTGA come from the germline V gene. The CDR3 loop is CASSSGQNEQFF. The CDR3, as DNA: TGTGCCAGCAGCTCAGGACAGAATGAGCAGTTCTTC.

The CDR3 nucleotides are TGTGCCAGCAGCGGGCTAGCGGGCGGCACAGATACGCAGTATTTT. Translated: CASSGLAGGTDTQYF. J is TRBJ2-3 and V is TRBV11-2; 8 bases line up with TRBD2. The CDR3 sequence is 15 residues long. Germline CDR1 reads SGHAT; CDR2 reads FQNNGV. V lost 5 bases, J lost 1 base, and 5 bases stayed unmatched.

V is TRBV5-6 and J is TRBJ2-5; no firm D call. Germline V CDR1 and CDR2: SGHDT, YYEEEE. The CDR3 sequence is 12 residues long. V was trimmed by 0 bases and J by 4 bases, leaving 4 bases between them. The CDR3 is CASSLARETQYF. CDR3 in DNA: TGTGCCAGCAGCTTGGCCAGAGAGACCCAGTACTTC. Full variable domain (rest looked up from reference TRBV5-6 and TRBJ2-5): DAGVTQSPTHLIKTRGQQVTLRCSPKSGHDTVSWYQQALGQGPQFIFQYYEEEERQRGNFPDRFSGHQFPNYSSELNVNALLLGDSALYLCASSLARETQYFGPGTRLLVL.

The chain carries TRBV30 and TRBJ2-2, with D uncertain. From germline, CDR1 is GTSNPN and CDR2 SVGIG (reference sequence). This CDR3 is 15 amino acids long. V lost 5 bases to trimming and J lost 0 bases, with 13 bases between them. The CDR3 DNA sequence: TGTGCCTGGTTATACCGCCTTCCGAACACCGGGGAGCTGTTTTTT. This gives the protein CAWLYRLPNTGELFF. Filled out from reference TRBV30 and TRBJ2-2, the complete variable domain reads SQTIHQWPATLVQPVGSPLSLECTVEGTSNPNLYWYRQAAGRGLQLLFYSVGIGQISSEVPQNLSASRPQDRQFILSSKKLLLSDSGFYLCAWLYRLPNTGELFFGEGSRLTVL.

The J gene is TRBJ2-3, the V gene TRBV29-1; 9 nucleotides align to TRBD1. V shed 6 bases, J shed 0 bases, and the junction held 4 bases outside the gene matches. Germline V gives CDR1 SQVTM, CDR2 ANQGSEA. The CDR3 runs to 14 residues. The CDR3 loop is CSVIQGASTDTQYF. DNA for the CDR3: TGCAGCGTAATACAGGGGGCTAGCACAGATACGCAGTATTTT.

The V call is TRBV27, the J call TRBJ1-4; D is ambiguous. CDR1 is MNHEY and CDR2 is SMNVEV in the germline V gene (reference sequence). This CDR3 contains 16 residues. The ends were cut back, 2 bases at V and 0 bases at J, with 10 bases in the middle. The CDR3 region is CASSLRKEATNEKLFF. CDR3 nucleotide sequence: TGTGCCAGCAGTTTAAGAAAGGAAGCAACTAATGAAAAACTGTTTTTT.

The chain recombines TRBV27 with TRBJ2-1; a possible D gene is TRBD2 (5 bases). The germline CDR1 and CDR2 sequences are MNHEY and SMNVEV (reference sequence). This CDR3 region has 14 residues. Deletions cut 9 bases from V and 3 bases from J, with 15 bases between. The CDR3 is CASSWGGSYNEQFF. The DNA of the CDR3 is TGTGCCAGTTCCTGGGGTGGGAGCTACAATGAGCAGTTCTTC.

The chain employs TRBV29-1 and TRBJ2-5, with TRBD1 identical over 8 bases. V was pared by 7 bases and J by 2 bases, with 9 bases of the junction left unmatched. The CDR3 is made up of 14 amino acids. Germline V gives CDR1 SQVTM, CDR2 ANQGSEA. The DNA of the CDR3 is TGCAGCGCCCAGGGGGCAGGGGGGCAAGAGACCCAGTACTTC. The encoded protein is CSAQGAGGQETQYF.

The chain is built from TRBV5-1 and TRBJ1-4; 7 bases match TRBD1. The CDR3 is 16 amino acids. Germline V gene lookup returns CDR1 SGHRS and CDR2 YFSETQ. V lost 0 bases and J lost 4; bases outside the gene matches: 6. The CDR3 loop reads CASSLAPGQLNEKLFF. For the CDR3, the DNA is TGCGCCAGCAGCTTGGCCCCGGGACAGCTTAATGAAAAACTGTTTTTT.

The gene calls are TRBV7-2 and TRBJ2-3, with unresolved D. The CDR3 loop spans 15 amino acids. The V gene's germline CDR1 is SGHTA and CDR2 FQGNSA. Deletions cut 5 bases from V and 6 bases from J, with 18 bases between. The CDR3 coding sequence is TGTGCCAGCAGCCTAACCGAGACTGCCAAGGATACGCAGTATTTT. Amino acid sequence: CASSLTETAKDTQYF.

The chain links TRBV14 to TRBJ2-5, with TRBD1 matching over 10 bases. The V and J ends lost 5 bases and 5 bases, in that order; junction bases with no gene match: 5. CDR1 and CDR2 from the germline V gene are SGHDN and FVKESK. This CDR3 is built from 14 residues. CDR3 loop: CASSSPGQGETQYF. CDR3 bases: TGTGCCAGCAGCTCGCCGGGACAGGGGGAGACCCAGTACTTC.

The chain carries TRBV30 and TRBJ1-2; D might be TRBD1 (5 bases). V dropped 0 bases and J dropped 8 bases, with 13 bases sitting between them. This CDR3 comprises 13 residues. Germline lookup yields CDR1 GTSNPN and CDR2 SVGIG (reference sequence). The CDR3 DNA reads TGTGCCTGGAGTGTAATAGGGGCGCGAGGCTACACCTTC. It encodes CAWSVIGARGYTF.

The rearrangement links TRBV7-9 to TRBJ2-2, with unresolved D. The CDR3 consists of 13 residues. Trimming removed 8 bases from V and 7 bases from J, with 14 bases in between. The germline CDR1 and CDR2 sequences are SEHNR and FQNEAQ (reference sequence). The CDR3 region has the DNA TGTGCCAGCCGAGCGAATCTGGGCGGGGAGCTGTTTTTT. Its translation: CASRANLGGELFF.

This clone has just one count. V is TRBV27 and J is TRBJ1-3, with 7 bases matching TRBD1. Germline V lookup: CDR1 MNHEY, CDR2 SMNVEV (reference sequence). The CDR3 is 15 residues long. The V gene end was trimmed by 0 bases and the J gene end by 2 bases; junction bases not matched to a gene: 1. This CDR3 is CASSLSTGPGNTIYF. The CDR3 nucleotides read TGTGCCAGCAGTTTATCGACAGGGCCTGGAAACACCATATATTTT.